A selection of T cell receptor beta chains follows, all from one sample in a study of beta chain features in type 1 diabetes. The table came from immunoSEQ multiplex PCR; TCRdb's copy has only in-frame clones and leaves some out. This table holds more than 250,000 clones, roughly 20% found once. The sequenced material came from naive CD4+ T cells from blood. These receptors all stem from a woman between 35 and 50 years old with type 1 diabetes. Both conserved end residues are part of each CDR3. Fields, in order: V gene, clone size, D gene, J gene, CDR3 protein, CDR3 DNA. A D gene is named only where the DNA matches it firmly. Rows give clone size only sometimes, using once, few, many, or a class for an expanded clone.

TRBV7-3	NA	NA	TRBJ2-1	CASSLTLGGAREQFF	TGTGCCAGCAGCTTAACGTTAGGGGGGGCAAGGGAGCAGTTCTTC
TRBV7-8	few	NA	TRBJ1-1	CASTPSSRGIGEAFF	TGTGCCAGCACACCTAGTTCCAGGGGAATAGGTGAAGCTTTCTTT
TRBV29-1	few	NA	TRBJ2-3	CSVDLPDTQYF	TGCAGCGTTGACCTTCCAGATACGCAGTATTTT
TRBV11-2	few	NA	TRBJ1-5	CASSLAYGYSNQPQHF	TGTGCCAGCAGCTTAGCCTATGGTTATAGCAATCAGCCCCAGCATTTT
TRBV20-1	NA	NA	TRBJ1-1	CSASGGPEAFF	TGCAGTGCTAGTGGTGGCCCCGAAGCTTTCTTT
TRBV6-6	NA	NA	TRBJ2-3	CASSYLPPPSTDTQYF	TGTGCCAGCAGTTACCTACCACCGCCTAGCACAGATACGCAGTATTTT
TRBV5-1	few	NA	TRBJ1-2	CASSFTRGNQVSDGYTF	TGCGCCAGCAGCTTCACCAGGGGTAACCAAGTCTCGGATGGCTACACCTTC
TRBV6-6	NA	NA	TRBJ2-7	CASTPSMGPGWEQYF	TGTGCCAGCACCCCCTCCATGGGGCCTGGGTGGGAGCAGTACTTC
TRBV11-3	NA	NA	TRBJ2-7	CASSRGAGNAYEQYF	TGTGCCAGCAGCCGCGGGGCGGGGAACGCCTACGAGCAGTACTTC
TRBV7-9	NA	NA	TRBJ2-6	CASSLTGHLSSGANVLTF	TGTGCCAGCAGCTTAACGGGACACCTCAGCTCTGGGGCCAACGTCCTGACTTTC
TRBV7-2	NA	NA	TRBJ1-2	CASSLDAGNYGYTF	TGTGCCAGCAGCTTAGATGCCGGGAACTATGGCTACACCTTC
TRBV5-1	NA	NA	TRBJ2-3	CASQQGPSTDTQYF	TGCGCCAGCCAGCAGGGCCCTAGCACAGATACGCAGTATTTT
TRBV28	few	TRBD1	TRBJ1-1	CASSSGGLNTEAFF	TGTGCCAGCAGCTCAGGGGGATTGAACACTGAAGCTTTCTTT
TRBV2	NA	NA	TRBJ1-5	CASSPAGQSQPQHF	TGTGCCAGCAGCCCAGCAGGGCAAAGTCAGCCCCAGCATTTT
TRBV28	few	NA	TRBJ1-2	CASSSGRGYTF	TGTGCCAGCAGTTCGGGGAGAGGCTACACCTTC
TRBV19	few	NA	TRBJ2-6	CASSIRRTGANVLTF	TGTGCCAGTAGTATTCGCAGGACTGGGGCCAACGTCCTGACTTTC
TRBV7-9	NA	NA	TRBJ1-6	CASSVVANSPLHF	TGTGCCAGCAGCGTCGTGGCCAATTCACCCCTCCACTTT
TRBV7-3	few	TRBD1	TRBJ2-5	CASSRDRDETQYF	TGTGCCAGCAGCCGGGACAGGGATGAGACCCAGTACTTC
TRBV28	NA	TRBD1	TRBJ1-4	CASSGQGKKLFF	TGTGCCAGCAGTGGACAGGGGAAAAAACTGTTTTTT
TRBV28	few	NA	TRBJ2-1	CASRARNEQFF	TGTGCCAGCAGAGCACGGAATGAGCAGTTCTTC
TRBV7-9	NA	NA	TRBJ1-4	CASSTEPRGDREKLFF	TGTGCCAGCAGCACAGAGCCCCGGGGTGACCGAGAAAAACTGTTTTTT
TRBV6-6	NA	NA	TRBJ1-5	CASSSQGYSQPQHF	TGTGCCAGCAGTTCCCAGGGCTACTCCCAGCCCCAGCATTTT
TRBV18	few	NA	TRBJ1-2	CASSAENYGYTF	TGTGCCAGCTCAGCGGAGAACTATGGCTACACCTTC
TRBV29-1	few	TRBD1	TRBJ2-7	CSVYRGSEQYF	TGCAGCGTGTACAGGGGTAGCGAGCAGTACTTC
TRBV28	NA	NA	TRBJ1-4	CASSPGQASNEKLFF	TGTGCCAGCAGTCCCGGTCAGGCTTCTAATGAAAAACTGTTTTTT
TRBV5-1	NA	NA	TRBJ2-7	CASSFSGVRDEQYF	TGCGCCAGCAGCTTCTCAGGGGTGCGTGACGAGCAGTACTTC
TRBV30	few	NA	TRBJ1-1	CAWRSGGRGEAFF	TGTGCCTGGAGGTCCGGGGGAAGGGGTGAAGCTTTCTTT
TRBV30	few	TRBD1	TRBJ1-1	CAWSNMTGLNTEAFF	TGTGCCTGGAGTAATATGACAGGGCTGAACACTGAAGCTTTCTTT
TRBV6-5	few	NA	TRBJ2-5	CASSYLETQYF	TGTGCCAGCAGTTATCTCGAGACCCAGTACTTC
TRBV28	few	NA	TRBJ2-7	CASSGDRSYEQYF	TGTGCCAGCAGTGGTGACAGGAGCTACGAGCAGTACTTC
TRBV12-5	NA	TRBD1	TRBJ1-2	CASGFDRGQGYTF	TGTGCTAGTGGTTTCGACAGGGGGCAAGGCTACACCTTC
TRBV4-3	few	TRBD1	TRBJ1-1	CASSLDRAGTEAFF	TGCGCCAGCAGCCTGGACAGGGCTGGCACTGAAGCTTTCTTT
TRBV15	NA	NA	TRBJ2-3	CATSREPLQLLGGVDTQYF	TGTGCCACCAGCAGAGAGCCCCTACAACTCCTAGGCGGGGTGGATACGCAGTATTTT
TRBV27	few	TRBD1	TRBJ1-5	CASSVDRSNQPQHF	TGTGCCAGCAGTGTGGACAGGAGCAATCAGCCCCAGCATTTT
TRBV9	NA	TRBD2	TRBJ2-3	CASSVGLAANADTQYF	TGTGCCAGCAGCGTTGGACTAGCGGCAAACGCAGATACGCAGTATTTT
TRBV9	NA	NA	TRBJ2-4	CASSTRMENIQYF	TGTGCCAGCAGCACTAGAATGGAGAACATTCAGTACTTC
TRBV25-1	few	TRBD1	TRBJ1-1	CASTPNRGMNTEAFF	TGTGCCAGCACTCCAAACAGGGGGATGAACACTGAAGCTTTCTTT
TRBV5-1	few	NA	TRBJ1-1	CASSEQGAEAFF	TGCGCCAGCAGCGAACAAGGGGCTGAAGCTTTCTTT
TRBV2	NA	TRBD2	TRBJ2-1	CASRIGEGNNEQFF	TGTGCCAGCAGGATCGGGGAGGGCAACAATGAGCAGTTCTTC
TRBV7-2	NA	NA	TRBJ2-3	CASSLEGRGITDTQYF	TGTGCCAGCAGCTTAGAAGGCAGGGGTATCACAGATACGCAGTATTTT
TRBV7-9	few	TRBD2	TRBJ2-1	CASSLEGTSGTNNEQFF	TGTGCCAGCAGCTTAGAGGGGACTAGCGGGACCAACAATGAGCAGTTCTTC
TRBV29-1	few	TRBD1	TRBJ2-7	CSAMTGGSYEQYF	TGCAGCGCGATGACAGGGGGCTCCTACGAGCAGTACTTC
TRBV19	NA	NA	TRBJ1-5	CASNRLRGNQPQHF	TGTGCCAGTAATCGACTTCGGGGCAATCAGCCCCAGCATTTT
TRBV7-3	NA	NA	TRBJ2-7	CASSTGADYEQYF	TGTGCCAGCAGCACCGGAGCTGACTACGAGCAGTACTTC
TRBV30	NA	NA	TRBJ1-2	CAWTGKDEDGRGYTF	TGTGCCTGGACGGGGAAGGACGAGGATGGAAGAGGCTACACCTTC
TRBV18	NA	NA	TRBJ2-5	CASSPGASETQYF	TGTGCCAGCTCACCAGGAGCTTCTGAGACCCAGTACTTC
TRBV6-6	NA	NA	TRBJ1-6	CASSYGGAENSPLHF	TGTGCCAGCAGTTATGGGGGCGCAGAAAATTCACCCCTCCACTTT
TRBV11-2	NA	TRBD1	TRBJ1-2	CASSLGPGQDYGYTF	TGTGCCAGCAGCTTAGGTCCGGGACAGGACTATGGCTACACCTTC
TRBV18	NA	NA	TRBJ1-1	CASTPTALNTEAFF	TGTGCCAGCACGCCTACAGCCCTGAACACTGAAGCTTTCTTT
TRBV14	NA	NA	TRBJ2-3	CASSQVGGSRTDTQYF	TGTGCCAGCAGCCAAGTGGGAGGTTCCCGCACAGATACGCAGTATTTT
TRBV30	few	TRBD1	TRBJ1-1	CAWSDDRGRGGTEAFF	TGTGCCTGGAGTGACGACAGGGGAAGGGGAGGCACTGAAGCTTTCTTT
TRBV28	few	TRBD1	TRBJ2-7	CASSSPGTGSYEQYF	TGTGCCAGCAGTTCCCCCGGGACAGGGAGTTACGAGCAGTACTTC
TRBV9	few	TRBD2	TRBJ2-3	CARSGTSFKGGTDTQYF	TGTGCCAGATCCGGGACTAGCTTCAAAGGGGGCACAGATACGCAGTATTTT
TRBV9	once	NA	TRBJ2-2	CASSGKQGSTGELFF	TGTGCCAGCAGCGGGAAACAGGGATCCACCGGGGAGCTGTTTTTT
TRBV18	few	TRBD1	TRBJ1-1	CASSPWTGSGTEAFF	TGTGCCAGCTCACCCTGGACAGGGTCAGGCACTGAAGCTTTCTTT
TRBV7-9	NA	NA	TRBJ2-7	CASSPSKQGLISYEQYF	TGTGCCAGCAGCCCATCGAAACAGGGCTTGATCTCCTACGAGCAGTACTTC
TRBV2	NA	TRBD1	TRBJ1-2	CASTGVDRVDGYTF	TGTGCCAGCACCGGGGTGGACAGGGTGGATGGCTACACCTTC
TRBV28	NA	NA	TRBJ2-7	CASTLSGSGEQYF	TGTGCCAGCACCTTGAGTGGGAGTGGCGAGCAGTACTTC
TRBV7-2	NA	NA	TRBJ1-1	CASSPKSPLPEAFF	TGTGCCAGCAGCCCAAAAAGCCCCTTACCTGAAGCTTTCTTT